This record covers a single T cell receptor beta chain. Its antigen is unknown. The data originate from a study of cytomegalovirus exposure and HLA in healthy donors. Findings of the study overall: Researchers catalogued roughly 150 TCR beta chains as cytomegalovirus-associated. Cytomegalovirus status was reportedly diagnosed by the classifier with high specificity and sensitivity.

V dropped 6 bases and J dropped 4 bases, with 14 bases sitting between them. The CDR3 loop spans 14 amino acids. Germline CDR1 LGHNA, CDR2 YSLEER. The assay was immunoSEQ multiplex PCR, and TCRdb's table has in-frame clones only and misses some. This sample has about 56,000 clones; approximately 93% occur once, and the top ten carry approximately 6.3%. The donors were members of the roughly 130-subject validation cohort (separate from the roughly 680-subject first cohort). Sequencing was performed on PBMCs. This receptor was identified in a woman aged 18-30 years in good health and CMV-seronegative. This sequence joins TRBV4-3 and TRBJ2-3; tentative D call: TRBD2 (6 bases). Here the CDR3 reads CASSEGGGSDTQYF. The CDR3 nucleotides read TGCGCCAGCAGTGAGGGAGGAGGGTCAGATACGCAGTATTTT.